The 20 T cell receptor beta chains presented below share a single source sample, sequenced in a study of OX40 agonist ivuxolimab in advanced cancers. TCRdb's copy holds only in-frame clones and misses some; the assay was immunoSEQ multiplex PCR. Counted here are around 27,000 clones, just over 90% occurring once; the ten biggest clones make up approximately 25%. The sample consisted of CD4+ or CD8+ T cells sorted from blood, taken in a trial of the OX40 agonist ivuxolimab. The source is an adult with an advanced solid tumor such as melanoma, head and neck, liver or kidney cancer.

This chain joins TRBV29-1 and TRBJ2-7; 7 positions agree with TRBD2. The germline gives CDR1 SQVTM, CDR2 ANQGSEA. V lost 4 bases to trimming and J lost 2 bases; unmatched junction nucleotides: 5. This CDR3 spans 13 amino acids. The CDR3 nucleotides are TGCAGCGTTGGGGGGGGGAACACCTACGAGCAGTACTTC. It is translated as CSVGGGNTYEQYF.

This chain joins TRBV5-6 and TRBJ2-1; 11 bases fit TRBD2. CDR1 SGHDT and CDR2 YYEEEE come from the germline V gene. The CDR3 sequence is 17 residues long. V trimming: 2 bases; J trimming: 8 bases; junction bases outside the gene matches: 12. CDR3 sequence (DNA): TGTGCCAGCAGCTTCGCTAGCGGGAGGCTGTATGTCGATGAGCAGTTCTTC. It yields the protein CASSFASGRLYVDEQFF.

V and J are TRBV27 and TRBJ2-7; D might be TRBD2 (7 bases). Germline assignment: CDR1 MNHEY and CDR2 SMNVEV (reference sequence). The CDR3 consists of 14 residues. Trimming took 8 bases from V and 0 from J, leaving 14 bases between them. This chain's CDR3 is CASWGGRDSYEQYF. The CDR3 DNA reads as TGTGCCAGCTGGGGGGGCAGGGACTCCTACGAGCAGTACTTC.

This clone appeared a few times. The V and J genes are TRBV4-1 and TRBJ1-5; D possibly corresponds to TRBD1 (6 bases). V was cut by 0 bases and J by 6 bases, with 18 bases left in between. The CDR3 runs to 17 residues. The germline V gene has CDR1 MGHRA and CDR2 YSYEKL. The CDR3 protein is CASSQDGTPRGFQPQHF. CDR3 DNA: TGCGCCAGCAGCCAAGATGGGACACCTAGGGGTTTTCAGCCCCAGCATTTT.

The DNA for the CDR3 is TGTGCCAGCAGCCACCCGAGGGGAGGGGCAGGAGATACGCAGTATTTT. It encodes CASSHPRGGAGDTQYF. The chain recombines TRBV9 with TRBJ2-3, with 7 bases that match TRBD2. This CDR3 has 16 amino acids. Germline loops: CDR1 SGDLS, CDR2 YYNGEE. J lost 5 bases, V lost 4 bases, and 13 bases had no gene match.

The rearrangement uses TRBV4-3 and TRBJ1-5; TRBD1 aligns across 7 bases. Trimming cost V 0 bases and J 6 bases; bases outside gene matches: 5. The CDR3 runs 15 residues. CDR1 is LGHNA, CDR2 YSLEER, per germline. The CDR3 region has the DNA TGCGCCAGCAGCCAAGATCAGGGGGGTGGTCAGCCCCAGCATTTT. It is translated as CASSQDQGGGQPQHF.

The genes are TRBV11-2 and TRBJ2-1, with no clear D. The germline V gene encodes CDR1 SGHAT and CDR2 FQNNGV. This CDR3 has 13 residues. The V end lost 1 base, the J end lost 12 bases, and 13 bases lay between the germline ends. The CDR3 protein is CASSLVFGERQFF. The CDR3 DNA follows: TGTGCCAGCAGCTTAGTTTTCGGAGAACGGCAGTTCTTC.

This chain uses TRBV7-8 with TRBJ1-1, with TRBD1 as a possible D gene (6 bases). The germline CDR1 and CDR2 sequences are SGHVS and FQNEAQ. CDR3 length: 13 amino acids. V was clipped by 4 bases and J by 1 base, with 7 bases between them. CDR3 amino acids: CASSWTENTEAFF. DNA of the CDR3: TGTGCCAGCAGCTGGACAGAGAACACTGAAGCTTTCTTT.

The V call is TRBV11-2, the J call TRBJ2-1, with unresolved D. Germline lookup yields CDR1 SGHAT and CDR2 FQNNGV. The CDR3 has 13 residues. Deletions cut 0 bases from V and 3 bases from J, with 3 bases between. CDR3 amino acids: CASSLEDYNEQFF. DNA for the CDR3: TGTGCCAGCAGCTTAGAAGACTACAATGAGCAGTTCTTC.

J is TRBJ2-1 and V is TRBV29-1, with 11 bases fitting TRBD2. With 8 bases clipped from V and 7 bases from J, the junction kept 7 bases outside the gene matches. Germline loops: CDR1 SQVTM, CDR2 ANQGSEA. The CDR3 covers 13 residues. CDR3 in amino acids: CSPTSGSTNEQFF. In DNA form, the CDR3 reads TGCAGCCCAACTAGCGGGAGTACGAATGAGCAGTTCTTC.

The chain uses TRBV7-9 and TRBJ2-1; D possibly corresponds to TRBD2 (5 bases). V dropped 4 bases and J dropped 6 bases, with 16 bases sitting between them. CDR3 length: 15 amino acids. The germline CDR1 and CDR2 sequences are SEHNR and FQNEAQ (reference sequence). CDR3 protein: CASSSTPTGGNEQFF. The CDR3 bases are TGTGCCAGCAGCTCGACCCCAACCGGAGGCAATGAGCAGTTCTTC.

CDR3: CASSQGGWTEAFF. The CDR3 DNA reads as TGTGCCAGCAGTCAGGGTGGATGGACTGAAGCTTTCTTT. The chain carries TRBV7-2 and TRBJ1-1; D perhaps matches TRBD1 (5 bases). The CDR3 covers 13 residues. Germline V CDR1 and CDR2: SGHTA, FQGNSA. Trimming pared 6 bases from V and 5 bases from J, leaving 13 bases between.

The rearrangement uses TRBV7-9 and TRBJ2-3; TRBD1 matches 9 bases. The ends lost 5 bases at V and 5 bases at J; junction bases unmatched: 5. CDR3 length: 14 residues. The V gene's germline CDR1 is SEHNR and CDR2 FQNEAQ (reference sequence). CDR3 loop: CASSPLDRGDTQYF. For the CDR3, the DNA is TGTGCCAGCAGCCCATTGGACAGGGGAGATACGCAGTATTTT. Together with reference TRBV7-9 and TRBJ2-3, the CDR3 gives the full variable domain: DTGVSQNPRHKITKRGQNVTFRCDPISEHNRLYWYRQTLGQGPEFLTYFQNEAQLEKSRLLSDRFSAERPKGSFSTLEIQRTEQGDSAMYLCASSPLDRGDTQYFGPGTRLTVL.

This clone was seen a few times. The chain links TRBV7-8 to TRBJ1-2, with no clear D. Germline V lookup: CDR1 SGHVS, CDR2 FQNEAQ. Between the trimmed V and J ends, which lost 0 bases and 6 bases, there was a span of 8 bases. This CDR3 is 13 amino acids long. CDR3 loop: CASSLAPSDGYTF. The CDR3, as DNA: TGTGCCAGCAGCTTAGCCCCTTCCGATGGCTACACCTTC.

The chain is built from TRBV9 and TRBJ1-1; weak D call: TRBD1 (5 bases). Trimming shortened V by 3 bases and J by 0 bases, and 12 bases separated the two germline ends. CDR1 is SGDLS and CDR2 is YYNGEE in the germline V gene. CDR3 size: 15 residues. CDR3 sequence: CASSETPTVNTEAFF. CDR3 DNA sequence: TGTGCCAGCAGCGAGACTCCGACAGTGAACACTGAAGCTTTCTTT.

The V and J genes are TRBV9 and TRBJ2-7; D possibly corresponds to TRBD2 (6 bases). The germline V gene has CDR1 SGDLS and CDR2 YYNGEE. Trimming shortened V by 0 bases and J by 4 bases, and 8 bases separated the two germline ends. This CDR3 is 13 amino acids long. CDR3 sequence: CASSVGGDYEQYF. For the CDR3, the DNA is TGTGCCAGCAGCGTAGGGGGGGATTACGAGCAGTACTTC.

This chain links TRBV19 with TRBJ2-7; unclear D gene. This CDR3 has 11 amino acids. In germline, CDR1 is LNHDA, CDR2 SQIVND (reference sequence). Trimming cost V 6 bases and J 4 bases, with 7 bases left between them. Here the CDR3 DNA reads TGTGCCAGTAGGGACCGATACGAGCAGTACTTC. Its protein product is CASRDRYEQYF.

This clone has only one observation. V is TRBV9 and J is TRBJ1-1; no clear D. Per the germline V gene, CDR1 is SGDLS and CDR2 is YYNGEE. Trimming left V 0 bases short and J 0 bases short, with 6 bases between. The CDR3 is 14 residues long. As DNA, the CDR3 is TGTGCCAGCAGCGTAGGGGCGTTGAACACTGAAGCTTTCTTT. Protein: CASSVGALNTEAFF.

V usage is TRBV5-5 and J usage is TRBJ1-2; D is ambiguous. The CDR3 is made up of 15 amino acids. Trimming removed 1 base at V and 0 bases at J, with 10 bases between. Germline-derived CDR1 and CDR2 are SGHKS and YYEKEE (reference sequence). The chain's CDR3 is CASSLSQNTNYGYTF. CDR3 DNA: TGTGCCAGCAGCTTGAGTCAGAACACTAACTATGGCTACACCTTC.

This chain joins TRBV30 and TRBJ1-1; 11 nucleotides agree with TRBD1. CDR3 size: 14 residues. CDR1 is GTSNPN, CDR2 SVGIG, per germline (reference sequence). V lost 5 bases and J lost 13; bases outside the gene matches: 15. This CDR3 reads CAWRRPGGGTGGFF. CDR3 coding DNA: TGTGCCTGGCGCCGCCCGGGCGGCGGGACAGGGGGTTTCTTT.